Listed below are T cell receptor beta chains from one sample, sequenced in a study of blood T cell repertoires in COVID-19. TCRdb keeps only in-frame clones here, not all; method: immunoSEQ multiplex PCR. The data show approximately 140,000 clones, approximately 90% seen once. Sequences were obtained from peripheral blood. The origin of the receptors is a middle-aged woman with acute or convalescent COVID-19. Both conserved end residues are part of each CDR3. D genes are given only for firm matches. Size tells how often a clone was seen (once, few, many) or the class of an expanded clone, and some rows leave it out.

NA TRBJ1-1 NA TRBV29-1 CSVGDGGVTEAFF TGCAGCGTTGGTGACGGCGGGGTCACTGAAGCTTTCTTT
NA TRBJ2-3 TRBD1 TRBV28 CASSLGRDRASDTQYF TGTGCCAGCAGTTTGGGCCGGGACAGGGCCTCAGATACGCAGTATTTT
once TRBJ1-6 TRBD1 TRBV6-5 CASSYSGTGNSPLHF TGTGCCAGCAGTTACTCCGGGACAGGGAATTCACCCCTCCACTTT
once TRBJ2-7 TRBD1 TRBV6-2/TRBV6-3 CASSWGQGAAYEQYF TGTGCCAGCAGTTGGGGACAGGGGGCGGCCTACGAGCAGTACTTC
NA TRBJ2-5 NA TRBV6-5 CASFQVLGETQYF TGTGCCAGCTTTCAGGTATTGGGAGAGACCCAGTACTTC
NA TRBJ2-7 NA TRBV5-5 CASYAGNSYEQYF TGTGCCAGCTACGCGGGCAACTCCTACGAGCAGTACTTC
few TRBJ1-3 TRBD1 TRBV19 CASKQGAFAGNTIYF TGTGCCAGTAAGCAGGGGGCGTTCGCTGGAAACACCATATATTTT
once TRBJ2-1 TRBD2 TRBV5-4 CASSLTSGNRNEQFF TGTGCCAGCAGCCTCACTAGCGGGAACCGCAATGAGCAGTTCTTC
NA TRBJ1-2 NA TRBV29-1 CSVEEYGYGYTF TGCAGCGTTGAAGAATACGGGTATGGCTACACCTTC
NA TRBJ2-1 TRBD2 TRBV4-2 CASSQASRRLAGSGDEQFF TGTGCCAGCAGCCAGGCCTCTAGGAGACTAGCGGGGAGCGGCGATGAGCAGTTCTTC
NA TRBJ2-3 TRBD2 TRBV4-3 CASSQGTSGGGSASTDTQYF TGCGCCAGCAGCCAAGGGACTAGCGGGGGTGGGAGTGCTAGCACAGATACGCAGTATTTT
NA TRBJ2-5 NA TRBV20-1 CSASNNKQETQYF TGCAGTGCTAGTAACAACAAGCAAGAGACCCAGTACTTC
NA TRBJ2-2 NA TRBV6-2/TRBV6-3 CASSPDREGTGELFF TGTGCCAGCAGCCCGGACAGGGAGGGCACCGGGGAGCTGTTTTTT
few TRBJ1-2 TRBD1 TRBV4-3 CASSQGQGYYGYTF TGCGCCAGCAGCCAGGGACAGGGGTACTATGGCTACACCTTC
NA TRBJ1-3 NA TRBV18 CASSPWESGNTIYF TGTGCCAGCTCACCATGGGAGTCTGGAAACACCATATATTTT
NA TRBJ1-5 NA TRBV19 CASSIDPPLRGQNQPQHF TGTGCCAGTAGTATAGATCCCCCTCTGCGGGGCCAAAATCAGCCCCAGCATTTT
few TRBJ2-7 NA TRBV5-1 CASSLAGKGRDFREQYF TGCGCCAGCAGCTTGGCCGGTAAAGGCAGGGACTTCCGCGAGCAGTACTTC
NA TRBJ2-5 TRBD2 TRBV7-6 CASSSLGLAEETQYF TGTGCCAGCAGCTCCCTTGGGCTAGCGGAAGAGACCCAGTACTTC
once TRBJ1-1 NA TRBV7-8 CASSSDARRNTEAFF TGTGCCAGCAGCTCAGACGCTAGGAGGAACACTGAAGCTTTCTTT
NA TRBJ1-1 TRBD1 TRBV7-3 CASRSPGQGAIAEAFF TGTGCCAGCAGATCACCGGGACAGGGGGCAATAGCTGAAGCTTTCTTT
NA TRBJ1-6 TRBD1 TRBV4-1 CASSQVFGTGNSPLHF TGCGCCAGCAGCCAAGTCTTCGGGACAGGGAACTCACCCCTCCACTTT
NA TRBJ1-1 TRBD1 TRBV4-3 CASSQEGGQTINTEAFF TGCGCCAGCAGCCAAGAAGGGGGACAGACTATTAACACTGAAGCTTTCTTT
NA TRBJ1-1 NA TRBV4-3 CASSQDSLPTEAFF TGCGCCAGCAGCCAAGACAGTCTGCCCACTGAAGCTTTCTTT
NA TRBJ1-1 NA TRBV29-1 CSGTSWGRGEAFF TGCAGCGGGACTTCTTGGGGCAGGGGTGAAGCTTTCTTT
NA TRBJ1-5 NA TRBV4-3 CASSAGGNSNQPQHF TGCGCCAGCAGCGCCGGGGGGAACAGCAATCAGCCCCAGCATTTT
NA TRBJ1-2 NA TRBV6-5 CASSPWEGTGYGYTF TGTGCCAGCAGTCCCTGGGAGGGGACGGGCTATGGCTACACCTTC
NA TRBJ1-5 TRBD1 TRBV7-3 CASSRRGDLYSNQPQHF TGTGCCAGCAGCCGCAGGGGGGACCTTTATAGCAATCAGCCCCAGCATTTT
once TRBJ2-7 TRBD2 TRBV9 CASSPWTSGSSYEQYF TGTGCCAGCAGCCCTTGGACTAGCGGGAGCTCCTACGAGCAGTACTTC
NA TRBJ2-1 TRBD1 TRBV28 CASSLRDRGVEQFF TGTGCCAGCAGTTTACGGGACAGGGGTGTTGAGCAGTTCTTC
NA TRBJ2-3 NA TRBV7-9 CASRHGRGAGTDTQYF TGTGCCAGCCGCCACGGACGGGGGGCGGGCACAGATACGCAGTATTTT
NA TRBJ1-2 NA TRBV5-4 CASSLGAGANYGYTF TGTGCCAGCAGCTTGGGGGCCGGGGCTAACTATGGCTACACCTTC
NA TRBJ1-6 TRBD1 TRBV6-5 CASRPQGADNSPLHF TGTGCCAGCAGGCCACAGGGGGCTGATAATTCACCCCTCCACTTT
NA TRBJ2-1 TRBD1 TRBV6-5 CASRYRGLDEQFF TGTGCCAGCAGATACAGGGGGCTGGATGAGCAGTTCTTC
NA TRBJ2-3 TRBD1 TRBV7-3 CASSNPYRGPSTDTQYF TGTGCCAGCAGCAACCCTTACAGGGGGCCGAGCACAGATACGCAGTATTTT
NA TRBJ2-5 NA TRBV7-3 CASSSLPQETQYF TGTGCCAGCAGCTCCCTCCCCCAAGAGACCCAGTACTTC
NA TRBJ2-2 TRBD1 TRBV2 CASSERGAGGRTGELFF TGTGCCAGCAGTGAAAGGGGGGCAGGGGGCCGGACCGGGGAGCTGTTTTTT
NA TRBJ1-4 NA TRBV14 CASSQMGGNEKLFF TGTGCCAGCAGCCAAATGGGGGGGAATGAAAAACTGTTTTTT
NA TRBJ1-1 NA TRBV30 CAWSVGTPNTEAFF TGTGCCTGGAGTGTAGGGACACCGAACACTGAAGCTTTCTTT
NA TRBJ1-5 NA TRBV19 CASSREPYSNQPQHF TGTGCCAGTAGTCGGGAGCCGTATAGCAATCAGCCCCAGCATTTT
NA TRBJ2-2 NA TRBV7-2 CASSLQGVGYTGELFF TGTGCCAGCAGCTTACAAGGGGTGGGTTACACCGGGGAGCTGTTTTTT
NA TRBJ2-1 TRBD2 TRBV4-3 CASSQDLASDASGGYNEQFF TGCGCCAGCAGCCAAGATCTCGCTAGTGACGCTAGCGGGGGCTACAATGAGCAGTTCTTC
NA TRBJ2-1 TRBD2 TRBV7-8 CASRESGSPGYNEQFF TGTGCCAGCAGAGAAAGCGGGAGTCCGGGGTACAATGAGCAGTTCTTC
NA TRBJ1-1 NA TRBV3-1/TRBV3-2 CASSPYRKKAMNTEAFF TGTGCCAGCAGCCCATATCGCAAGAAAGCGATGAACACTGAAGCTTTCTTT
NA TRBJ2-2 TRBD2 TRBV5-1 CASSPAGGLGGELFF TGCGCCAGCAGCCCGGCGGGGGGGCTTGGCGGGGAGCTGTTTTTT